The sample holds many counts of the clone carrying this T cell receptor beta chain. Its specificity is unknown. These data originate in a study of blood T cells in healthy people across ages. Germline lookup yields CDR1 SQVTM and CDR2 ANQGSEA. V was cut by 6 bases and J by 0 bases, with 12 bases left in between. The CDR3 covers 13 residues. The second PCR ran roughly 6 to 12 cycles with a sample-barcoded 5' primer and J-beta primers. TCRdb called the 5' RACE reads again in MiXCR, with one record for every CDR3 protein. This repertoire shows 1.2 million to 1.5 million distinct CDR3 sequences, around two fifths found once; its top ten account for around 8%. Study observations and caveats: The fall in TCR beta diversity per million T cells was roughly linear with age.

This clonotype originated in a woman younger than 30 in good health. This chain uses TRBV29-1 with TRBJ2-7; tentative D call: TRBD2 (6 bases). The sample was blood. The CDR3 loop reads CSVDGGSSYEQYF. The DNA for the CDR3 is TGCAGCGTCGACGGGGGTAGCTCCTACGAGCAGTACTTC.